The rows below give T cell receptor beta chains drawn from one sample of a study of shared clonotypes between healthy human individuals. This table comes from immunoSEQ multiplex PCR, and its TCRdb copy is limited to in-frame clones, with some not included. The data contain about 820,000 clones, 90% to 95% of them singletons. The specimen sequenced was naive CD8+ T cells sorted from blood. The receptors here all came from a man younger than 40 in good health. Each CDR3 is given with its conserved first and last residue. The D gene is left open where the match is weak. Clone size is not always given. Where it is, it says once, few, many or a class for expanded clones.

D gene,J gene,V gene,clone size,CDR3 protein,CDR3 DNA
NA,TRBJ1-3,TRBV2,NA,CASNPGWAGNTIYF,TGTGCCAGCAATCCAGGCTGGGCTGGAAACACCATATATTTT
NA,TRBJ2-1,TRBV7-9,NA,CASSLDGNEQFF,TGTGCCAGCAGCTTAGATGGGAATGAGCAGTTCTTC
NA,TRBJ2-1,TRBV5-1,once,CASSLVPSNEQFF,TGCGCCAGCAGCTTGGTTCCCAGCAATGAGCAGTTCTTC
TRBD2,TRBJ2-5,TRBV29-1,NA,CSVLSGRAVKTQYF,TGCAGCGTCCTAAGCGGGAGGGCCGTTAAGACCCAGTACTTC
TRBD1,TRBJ2-1,TRBV6-5,once,CASSPGTGASNEQFF,TGTGCCAGCAGCCCCGGGACAGGGGCCTCGAATGAGCAGTTCTTC
NA,TRBJ2-2,TRBV27,NA,CASSFARQDFGTGELFF,TGTGCCAGCAGTTTTGCCCGACAGGACTTTGGTACCGGGGAGCTGTTTTTT
TRBD2,TRBJ2-7,TRBV2,NA,CASSPRQRGTGEQYF,TGTGCCAGCAGCCCCCGACAGCGGGGCACGGGGGAGCAGTACTTC
TRBD2,TRBJ2-7,TRBV30,NA,CAWSGGTSGSYEQYF,TGTGCCTGGAGTGGGGGGACTAGCGGCTCCTACGAGCAGTACTTC
TRBD1,TRBJ2-7,TRBV5-4,NA,CASSQGQDGEQYF,TGTGCCAGCAGCCAAGGACAGGACGGCGAGCAGTACTTC
TRBD1,TRBJ2-7,TRBV7-6,NA,CASSSGQGAFYEQYF,TGTGCCAGCAGCTCGGGACAGGGGGCCTTCTACGAGCAGTACTTC
NA,TRBJ2-1,TRBV7-9,NA,CASSLQGTYNEQFF,TGTGCCAGCAGCTTACAGGGGACCTACAATGAGCAGTTCTTC
TRBD2,TRBJ2-7,TRBV6-5,NA,CASSYSRGDLPYEQYF,TGTGCCAGCAGTTACTCCCGGGGGGACCTTCCCTACGAGCAGTACTTC
TRBD1,TRBJ1-1,TRBV10-2,NA,CASSEWGYRDRDTEAFF,TGCGCCAGCAGTGAATGGGGTTACCGGGACAGGGACACTGAAGCTTTCTTT
TRBD2,TRBJ2-3,TRBV4-1,NA,CASSQSSGTDTQYF,TGCGCCAGCAGCCAGTCTAGCGGTACAGATACGCAGTATTTT
NA,TRBJ2-1,TRBV29-1,NA,CSVEGSLGRAYNEQFF,TGCAGCGTTGAAGGTTCCCTAGGACGGGCTTACAATGAGCAGTTCTTC
NA,TRBJ2-3,TRBV5-1,once,CASNHYTDTQYF,TGCGCCAGCAACCATTACACAGATACGCAGTATTTT
TRBD2,TRBJ2-1,TRBV15,NA,CATSRDPRTSLFNEQFF,TGTGCCACCAGCAGAGACCCCCGGACTAGCCTTTTCAATGAGCAGTTCTTC
NA,TRBJ2-3,TRBV29-1,NA,CSVELAETADTQYF,TGCAGCGTTGAGCTAGCCGAGACCGCGGATACGCAGTATTTT
NA,TRBJ1-1,TRBV30,NA,CASRTNGFLMNTEAFF,TGTGCCTCCAGAACTAACGGGTTCCTCATGAACACTGAAGCTTTCTTT
NA,TRBJ2-7,TRBV29-1,NA,CSVVSGIYEQYF,TGCAGCGTTGTATCCGGGATCTACGAGCAGTACTTC
TRBD1,TRBJ2-5,TRBV2,NA,CASSERDRETETQYF,TGTGCCAGCAGTGAAAGAGACAGGGAGACTGAGACCCAGTACTTC
NA,TRBJ1-1,TRBV18,NA,CASSPSGPNTEAFF,TGTGCCAGCTCACCAAGCGGCCCGAACACTGAAGCTTTCTTT
NA,TRBJ2-7,TRBV5-5,NA,CASSFDWGSNYEQYF,TGTGCCAGCAGTTTTGATTGGGGGTCTAACTACGAGCAGTACTTC
TRBD1,TRBJ2-7,TRBV6-6,NA,CASTDGRGRDEQYF,TGTGCCAGCACCGATGGCAGGGGGCGCGACGAGCAGTACTTC
TRBD2,TRBJ2-1,TRBV27,NA,CASTLAAPLNNEQFF,TGTGCCAGCACCCTAGCGGCGCCTCTTAACAATGAGCAGTTCTTC
TRBD2,TRBJ2-7,TRBV28,NA,CASRTGLAGLMGVEQYF,TGTGCCAGCAGGACTGGACTAGCGGGACTCATGGGGGTCGAGCAGTACTTC
TRBD1,TRBJ2-7,TRBV27,NA,CASKVGTDLGEQYF,TGTGCCAGCAAGGTGGGGACAGACCTGGGCGAGCAGTACTTC
TRBD2,TRBJ2-1,TRBV11-2,NA,CASRITPRGGQFF,TGTGCCAGCAGGATCACACCCCGCGGGGGGCAGTTCTTC
NA,TRBJ2-7,TRBV11-2,NA,CASSATGRPSQYF,TGTGCCAGCAGCGCCACCGGGAGACCATCCCAGTACTTC